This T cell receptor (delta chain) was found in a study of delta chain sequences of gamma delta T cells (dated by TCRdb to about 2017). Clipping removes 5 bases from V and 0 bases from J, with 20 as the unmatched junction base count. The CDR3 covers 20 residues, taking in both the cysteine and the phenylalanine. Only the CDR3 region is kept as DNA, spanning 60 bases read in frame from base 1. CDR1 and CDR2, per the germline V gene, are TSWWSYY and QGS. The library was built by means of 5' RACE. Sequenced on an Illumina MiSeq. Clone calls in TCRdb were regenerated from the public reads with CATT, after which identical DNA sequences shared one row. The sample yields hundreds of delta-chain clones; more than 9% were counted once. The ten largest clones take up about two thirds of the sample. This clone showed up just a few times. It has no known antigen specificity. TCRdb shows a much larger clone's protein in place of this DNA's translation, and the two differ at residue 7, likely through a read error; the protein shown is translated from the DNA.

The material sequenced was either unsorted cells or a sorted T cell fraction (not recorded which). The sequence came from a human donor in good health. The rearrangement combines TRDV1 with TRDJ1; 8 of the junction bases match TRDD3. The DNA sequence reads TGTGCTCTTGGGAACTTCGTAAAGAACTGGGGGGTGACCTACACCGATAAACTCATCTTT. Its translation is CALGNFVKNWGVTYTDKLIF.